This T cell receptor beta chain was captured by sequencing in a study of T cell responses to AZD1222 COVID-19 vaccine. Study-level information: The study pooled second doses at about 4 or about 12 weeks. Study-wide results and caveats: All repertoire sampling was performed exclusively after the peak T cell response. Increases in Spike-specific TCR breadth and depth were seen after two AZD1222 doses. The study found vaccine-associated CD4 TCRs spanning spike, dominant at 160-218 and 743-854.

This clone came up a few times. What it binds is not known. V gave up 8 bases and J gave up 4 bases; unmatched junction bases: 5. Germline-derived CDR1 and CDR2 are MNHEY and SVGAGI. The length of the CDR3 is 14 residues. TCRdb keeps only in-frame clones here, not all; method: immunoSEQ multiplex PCR. The table has some 150,000 clones, 80% to 90% seen once. The sample consisted of peripheral blood, taken on day 0 of AZD1222 vaccination. The rearrangement uses TRBV6-5 and TRBJ2-7, with 13 bases lining up with TRBD2. The clonotype was recovered from an adult in good health. The CDR3, as DNA: TGTGCCAGCCGATCGACTAGCGGGGGGTACGAGCAGTACTTC. Protein sequence: CASRSTSGGYEQYF.